The 15 T cell receptor beta chains given below trace back to one sample, sequenced in a study of primary melanoma T cells and metastatic recurrence. Sequencing was performed with immunoSEQ multiplex PCR; in TCRdb, only in-frame clones are kept and a portion is missing. The sample consists of under 850 clones, roughly 75% of them appearing once. What was sequenced was melanoma tumor tissue. The receptors here all came from a human donor with melanoma.

CDR3 bases: TGTGCCAGCAGTTTAGGGACAGGGAAAGGGACTGAAGCTTTCTTT. Amino acids: CASSLGTGKGTEAFF. V gene TRBV28 combines with J gene TRBJ1-1; 9 nucleotides match TRBD1. V lost 2 bases, J lost 5 bases, and 6 bases stayed unmatched. Germline loops: CDR1 MDHEN, CDR2 SYDVKM. This CDR3 is built from 15 residues.

This clone was seen only a few times. This chain connects TRBV15 to TRBJ2-7; 7 bases match TRBD1. This CDR3 is built from 15 residues. The germline CDR1 and CDR2 sequences are LNHNV and YYDKDF (reference sequence). The J segment lost 3 bases and the V segment lost 0 bases, leaving 5 bases of the junction unmatched. The CDR3: CATSREGTEYYEQYF. As DNA, the CDR3 is TGTGCCACCAGCAGAGAGGGGACAGAGTACTACGAGCAGTACTTC.

By its share, this clone is large. At one end, the junction sequence differs from germline, possibly due to a read error. V and J are TRBV6-8 and TRBJ2-1; TRBD2 matches 12 bases. There are 15 residues in the CDR3. Per the germline V gene, CDR1 is MNHGY and CDR2 is SAAAGT. The CDR3 DNA sequence: TGTGCCAGCAGTGACTCGACTAGCGGGAGCAATGAGCAGTTCTTC. This codes for CASSDSTSGSNEQFF.

The chain joins TRBV5-1 to TRBJ1-1; 9 bases agree with TRBD1. CDR3 size: 16 residues. V shed 3 bases, J shed 3 bases, and the junction held 9 bases outside the gene matches. Germline CDR1 reads SGHRS; CDR2 reads YFSETQ. The CDR3 loop reads CASSWVTGGAYTEAFF. CDR3 bases: TGCGCCAGCAGCTGGGTGACAGGGGGGGCGTACACTGAAGCTTTCTTT.

The chain links TRBV7-5 to TRBJ1-3. TRBV7-5 is classified as a pseudogene. The CDR3 contains 15 residues. The CDR3 sequence: CASSLGPNSGNTIYF. Written as DNA, the CDR3 is TGTGCCAGCAGCCTCGGCCCCAACTCTGGAAACACCATATATTTT.

The chain recombines TRBV7-7 with TRBJ2-3; 13 bases fit TRBD2. The CDR3 runs 15 residues. The germline gives CDR1 SSHAT, CDR2 FNYEAQ (reference sequence). Trimming took 8 bases from V and 4 from J; bases not matched to a gene: 6. The CDR3 bases are TGTGCCAGCCGACGAGGACTAGCGGGGGCAGATACGCAGTATTTT. The encoded protein is CASRRGLAGADTQYF. The entire variable domain, with the rest obtained from reference TRBV7-7 and TRBJ2-3, is as follows: GAGVSQSPRYKVTKRGQDVTLRCDPISSHATLYWYQQALGQGPEFLTYFNYEAQPDKSGLPSDRFSAERPEGSISTLTIQRTEQRDSAMYRCASRRGLAGADTQYFGPGTRLTVL.

The rearrangement links TRBV19 to TRBJ2-7; D possibly corresponds to TRBD2 (6 bases). This CDR3 has 13 residues. V lost 5 bases to trimming and J lost 4 bases, with 12 bases between them. Germline lookup yields CDR1 LNHDA and CDR2 SQIVND (reference sequence). CDR3 coding DNA: TGTGCCAGTAGTCCGGGACTCCTGTACGAGCAGTACTTC. Translation: CASSPGLLYEQYF.

V is TRBV6-4 and J is TRBJ2-3; D not certain. Trimming pared 6 bases from V and 1 base from J, leaving 8 bases between. Per germline, CDR1 MRHNA and CDR2 SNTAGT. This CDR3 has 13 amino acids. This CDR3 is CASSLDGTDTQYF. CDR3 nucleotides: TGTGCCAGCAGCCTGGACGGCACAGATACGCAGTATTTT.

The chain recombines TRBV1 with TRBJ1-2. TRBV1 is noted as a pseudogene. The CDR3 length is 15 residues. CDR3 nucleotides: TGCGCCAGCAGCCAACCCGCGGGGGGTAACTATGGCTACACCTTC. It codes for CASSQPAGGNYGYTF.

Notes on this clone: At one boundary the junction diverges from the germline segment, which might be a read error. This rearrangement joins TRBV15 to TRBJ2-2; D remains unclear. This CDR3 contains 15 residues. Per germline, CDR1 LNHNV and CDR2 YYDKDF (reference sequence). CDR3 sequence (DNA): TGTGCCAGCAGCTTGCTACAACGAAACACCGGGGAGCTGTTTTTT. Translation: CASSLLQRNTGELFF.

This clone was observed once. The chain couples TRBV6-8 to TRBJ2-5; D remains ambiguous. The length of the CDR3 is 15 residues. The germline CDR1 and CDR2 sequences are MNHGY and SAAAGT. The V end lost 7 bases, the J end lost 4 bases, and 19 bases lay between the germline ends. In DNA form, the CDR3 reads TGTGCCAGCACCCAACTCAGGAAAGTAGGAGAGACCCAGTACTTC. It translates to CASTQLRKVGETQYF.

This clone turned up a few times. This sequence joins TRBV11-3 and TRBJ2-1, with 8 nucleotides matching TRBD2. The CDR3 has 14 amino acids. CDR1 and CDR2 (germline): SGHNT, YENEEA. Germline trimming cut 5 bases from V and 9 bases from J; bases unmatched to any gene: 9. CDR3 nucleotides: TGTGCCAGCAGCCCGGTCGGGGGGGCCGGTGAGCAGTTCTTC. Its translation is CASSPVGGAGEQFF.

This rearrangement joins TRBV5-1 to TRBJ2-5; 7 bases are shared with TRBD1. Germline V gene data show CDR1 as SGHRS and CDR2 as YFSETQ. The ends lost 0 bases at V and 4 bases at J; junction bases unmatched: 6. The CDR3 extends over 15 amino acids. For the CDR3, the DNA is TGCGCCAGCAGCTTGGGAAGACAGGGTAGAGAGACCCAGTACTTC. Translated: CASSLGRQGRETQYF.

The chain recombines TRBV6-7 with TRBJ2-3, with D unclear. TRBV6-7 is annotated as an ORF whose role is uncertain. The CDR3 totals 11 residues. V lost 2 bases and J lost 8, with 5 bases in between. CDR3 amino acids: CASSYGRTQYF. CDR3 sequence (DNA): TGTGCCAGCAGTTACGGGCGTACGCAGTATTTT.

The chain has TRBV18 and TRBJ1-1; tentatively, D is TRBD1 (5 bases). V was clipped by 8 bases and J by 3 bases, with 13 bases between them. The CDR3 has 13 amino acids. Looked up from germline, CDR1 is KGHSH and CDR2 is LQKENI. CDR3 bases: TGTGCCAGCCAAGTCCAGGGCTACACTGAAGCTTTCTTT. This codes for CASQVQGYTEAFF.